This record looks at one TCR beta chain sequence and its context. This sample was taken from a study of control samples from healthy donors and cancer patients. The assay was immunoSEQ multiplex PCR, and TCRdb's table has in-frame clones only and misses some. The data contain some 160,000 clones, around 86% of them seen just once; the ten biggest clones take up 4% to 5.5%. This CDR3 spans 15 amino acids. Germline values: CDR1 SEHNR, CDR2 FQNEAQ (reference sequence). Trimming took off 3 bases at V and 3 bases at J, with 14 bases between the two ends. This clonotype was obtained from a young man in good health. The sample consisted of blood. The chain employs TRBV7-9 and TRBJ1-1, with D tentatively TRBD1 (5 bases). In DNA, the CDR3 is TGTGCCAGCAGCTTCGATGTGGGACGGGACACTGAAGCTTTCTTT. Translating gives CASSFDVGRDTEAFF.